This T cell receptor beta chain was sequenced during a study of blood T cell repertoires in COVID-19. Study in general: Whether acute or convalescent, the COVID-19 samples came from the United States, Italy and Spain. T cells, B-cell-depleted T cells, or PBMCs provided the cDNA or gDNA that served as material.

Looked up from germline, CDR1 is SNHLY and CDR2 is FYNNEI. The CDR3 is 15 residues long. Between the trimmed V and J ends, which lost 7 bases and 2 bases, there was a span of 15 bases. Per the original methods: Amplifying reference gene primers gave estimates of nucleated cell counts. Generated by immunoSEQ multiplex PCR, the TCRdb table keeps only in-frame clones and is missing some. V, J and clone size were drawn from that table, and D and trimming were deduced from the DNA. The data show approximately 160,000 clones, about 86% seen once. V and J are TRBV2 and TRBJ1-5, with a weak D call TRBD1 (6 bases). The clonotype originates from a woman in her seventies with acute or convalescent COVID-19. Sequenced: peripheral blood. CDR3 sequence (DNA): TGTGCCAGCACTAAAGGACAGTGGGGCAATCAGCCCCAGCATTTT. Translating it yields CASTKGQWGNQPQHF.